A single sample gave rise to the 29 T cell receptor beta chains below, sequenced in a study of somatic mutations in cytotoxic T cells in rheumatoid arthritis. Method: immunoSEQ multiplex PCR; TCRdb's copy keeps in-frame clones and lacks some. The table includes fewer than 12,000 clones, more than 65% detected once. The sample consisted of CD8+ T cells sorted from blood. The receptor set was obtained from a man in his 60s in good health.

The gene calls are TRBV9 and TRBJ2-1; D gene ambiguous. The V and J ends lost 2 bases and 0 bases respectively, with 3 bases between them. The CDR3 runs to 13 residues. Looked up from germline, CDR1 is SGDLS and CDR2 is YYNGEE. Here the CDR3 DNA reads TGTGCCAGCAGCGTTTTCTCCTACAATGAGCAGTTCTTC. Protein: CASSVFSYNEQFF.

The J gene is TRBJ1-2, the V gene TRBV7-9; D gene uncertain. Trimming shortened V by 1 base and J by 0 bases, and 9 bases separated the two germline ends. This CDR3 contains 15 residues. CDR1 SEHNR and CDR2 FQNEAQ come from the germline V gene (reference sequence). This chain's CDR3 is CASSLVRNSNYGYTF. CDR3 coding DNA: TGTGCCAGCAGCTTAGTCCGAAACTCTAACTATGGCTACACCTTC.

The chain has TRBV19 and TRBJ2-1; TRBD1 matches 11 bases. The V and J ends lost 5 bases and 8 bases, in that order; junction bases with no gene match: 5. The CDR3 is made up of 14 amino acids. Germline values: CDR1 LNHDA, CDR2 SQIVND (reference sequence). The chain's CDR3 is CASSAGQGADEQFF. The CDR3 DNA follows: TGTGCCAGTAGTGCCGGACAGGGGGCGGATGAGCAGTTCTTC.

The chain is built from TRBV4-3 and TRBJ1-4, with D possibly TRBD1 on 5 matching bases. The CDR3 has 15 amino acids. Germline V CDR1 and CDR2: LGHNA, YSLEER. The V end was cut by 0 bases, the J end by 8 bases, with 13 bases between. DNA of the CDR3: TGCGCCAGCAGCCAAGACTTCCAGGGCGACGAAAAACTGTTTTTT. Its protein product is CASSQDFQGDEKLFF.

The chain couples TRBV11-3 to TRBJ1-1; D possibly corresponds to TRBD1 (5 bases). The V gene's germline CDR1 is SGHNT and CDR2 YENEEA. CDR3 length: 16 residues. V gave up 11 bases and J gave up 7 bases, with 29 bases separating them. CDR3 loop: CAGPRDPRLGMDEAFF. CDR3 bases: TGTGCCGGCCCCCGGGACCCTAGACTAGGGATGGATGAAGCTTTCTTT.

The CDR3 DNA reads TGTGCCAGCAGCCAAGGGGGGCGGGACTGGCGGGAGATAAATGAGCAGTTCTTC. Translating it yields CASSQGGRDWREINEQFF. The rearrangement joins TRBV4-2 to TRBJ2-1; a weak D match, TRBD2 (7 bases). The CDR3 has 18 amino acids. Germline assignment: CDR1 LGHNA and CDR2 YNFKEQ. V was clipped by 1 base and J by 7 bases, with 23 bases between them.

The V gene is TRBV15, the J gene TRBJ2-1; D possibly corresponds to TRBD2 (6 bases). Trimming removed 1 base at V and 10 bases at J, with 14 bases between. CDR1 and CDR2 (germline): LNHNV, YYDKDF (reference sequence). CDR3 length: 14 residues. The CDR3 here is CATSRAGGAHEQFF. Here the CDR3 DNA reads TGTGCCACCAGCAGAGCTGGCGGGGCTCACGAGCAGTTCTTC.

This clone has only a few counts. V is TRBV9 and J is TRBJ1-5, with a tentative D call TRBD1 (5 bases). Germline V lookup: CDR1 SGDLS, CDR2 YYNGEE. This CDR3 contains 15 residues. Trimming left V 4 bases short and J 0 bases short, with 11 bases between. In DNA form, the CDR3 reads TGTGCCAGCAGCCTCCTGGGGGATAGCAATCAGCCCCAGCATTTT. It encodes CASSLLGDSNQPQHF.

The count of this clone is one. The chain joins TRBV6-6 to TRBJ1-3; no clear D. CDR1 and CDR2 (germline): MNHNY, SVGAGI (reference sequence). This CDR3 region has 12 residues. Trimming took 3 bases from V and 4 from J, leaving 4 bases between them. The CDR3 sequence is CASSYEGNTIYF. The CDR3 region has the DNA TGTGCCAGCAGTTATGAGGGAAACACCATATATTTT.

V usage is TRBV5-1 and J usage is TRBJ1-1, with D possibly being TRBD1 (6 bases). Germline CDR1 is SGHRS and CDR2 is YFSETQ. This CDR3 has 14 residues. Trimming left V 3 bases short and J 3 bases short, with 12 bases between. Here the CDR3 DNA reads TGCGCCAGCAGCTCCGGGGGGGGCTACACTGAAGCTTTCTTT. Its protein is CASSSGGGYTEAFF.

The V and J genes are TRBV27 and TRBJ1-4, with a weak D call TRBD1 (6 bases). CDR3 length: 15 amino acids. CDR1 and CDR2 (germline): MNHEY, SMNVEV (reference sequence). V lost 1 base and J lost 7, with 13 bases in between. The CDR3 region has the DNA TGTGCCAGCAGTTTATTGGTTGGAGGGGGTGAAAAACTGTTTTTT. Translation gives CASSLLVGGGEKLFF.

The V call is TRBV4-1, the J call TRBJ1-2, with D unresolved. The CDR3 loop spans 14 amino acids. Deletions cut 1 base from V and 3 bases from J, with 9 bases between. The germline V gene has CDR1 MGHRA and CDR2 YSYEKL. The CDR3 sequence: CASSQVSGDYGYTF. The CDR3 nucleotides read TGCGCCAGCAGCCAAGTTTCCGGGGACTATGGCTACACCTTC.

The V call is TRBV4-1, the J call TRBJ1-1; D not resolved. The CDR3 is made up of 13 amino acids. V lost 1 base and J lost 6, with 9 bases in between. CDR1 MGHRA and CDR2 YSYEKL come from the germline V gene. DNA for the CDR3: TGCGCCAGCAGCCAAGTGGGGTTGTCTGAAGCTTTCTTT. This encodes CASSQVGLSEAFF.

This clone came up a few times. V usage is TRBV11-3 and J usage is TRBJ2-7; perhaps D is TRBD1 or TRBD2 (6 bases each). V lost 6 bases and J lost 9, with 15 bases in between. The CDR3 contains 12 residues. Germline V gives CDR1 SGHNT, CDR2 YENEEA. The CDR3 here is CASSFAGGVQYF. The CDR3 DNA follows: TGTGCCAGCAGTTTTGCCGGGGGCGTGCAGTACTTC.

V and J are TRBV28 and TRBJ2-7, with D possibly matching TRBD2 (5 bases). V dropped 7 bases and J dropped 4 bases, with 17 bases sitting between them. CDR1 is MDHEN and CDR2 is SYDVKM in the germline V gene. There are 14 residues in the CDR3. Here the CDR3 reads CASNLALADYEQYF. The CDR3 DNA sequence: TGTGCCAGCAACCTGGCCCTAGCAGATTACGAGCAGTACTTC.

The V gene is TRBV6-5, the J gene TRBJ2-3, with 8 bases identical to TRBD2. The CDR3 loop spans 14 amino acids. With V trimmed by 0 bases and J by 4 bases, 0 bases remained unmatched. The germline V gene encodes CDR1 MNHEY and CDR2 SVGAGI. This chain's CDR3 is CASSYSGLADTQYF. CDR3 nucleotide sequence: TGTGCCAGCAGTTACTCGGGACTAGCAGATACGCAGTATTTT.

In its sample, this clone was seen a few times. V gene TRBV19 combines with J gene TRBJ1-3; maybe TRBD1 (5 bases). V was shortened by 3 bases and J by 0 bases, with 18 bases between the two germline ends. The germline CDR1 and CDR2 sequences are LNHDA and SQIVND (reference sequence). CDR3 length equals 18 residues. CDR3 DNA: TGTGCCAGTAGTATCCAAATCGGGGCCACCTACTCTGGAAACACCATATATTTT. This translates into CASSIQIGATYSGNTIYF.

This clone was recorded only once. V usage is TRBV7-9 and J usage is TRBJ2-2; D remains ambiguous. Germline V gene data show CDR1 as SEHNR and CDR2 as FQNEAQ (reference sequence). Between the trimmed V and J ends, which lost 1 base and 0 bases, there was a span of 12 bases. The CDR3 is 17 amino acids. CDR3 DNA: TGTGCCAGCAGCTTAGGACGGCCAACCTCGAACACCGGGGAGCTGTTTTTT. It is translated as CASSLGRPTSNTGELFF. The full variable domain, completed using reference TRBV7-9 and TRBJ2-2, is DTGVSQNPRHKITKRGQNVTFRCDPISEHNRLYWYRQTLGQGPEFLTYFQNEAQLEKSRLLSDRFSAERPKGSFSTLEIQRTEQGDSAMYLCASSLGRPTSNTGELFFGEGSRLTVL.

This clone was observed once. The chain links TRBV7-8 to TRBJ1-1; D gene uncertain. The CDR3 consists of 13 residues. CDR1 and CDR2 from the germline V gene are SGHVS and FQNEAQ. V was cut by 2 bases and J by 1 base, with 5 bases left in between. DNA of the CDR3: TGTGCCAGCAGCTTACCGTCGAACACTGAAGCTTTCTTT. Protein sequence: CASSLPSNTEAFF.

A word on this clone: This same CDR3 is encoded by further DNA sequences in the sample. This sequence joins TRBV5-6 and TRBJ2-7, with TRBD2 identical over 7 bases. The CDR3 has 13 amino acids. CDR1 and CDR2 (germline): SGHDT, YYEEEE. Trimming took 4 bases from V and 6 from J; bases not matched to a gene: 7. The CDR3 DNA sequence: TGTGCCAGCAGCCTGGGAGGGAGTAGCGAGCAGTACTTC. It codes for CASSLGGSSEQYF.

This clone turned up a few times. The genes are TRBV4-2 and TRBJ2-7, with 9 nucleotides matching TRBD2. Germline lookup yields CDR1 LGHNA and CDR2 YNFKEQ. J gave up 7 bases and V 1 base, and 8 bases lay outside the gene matches. The CDR3 covers 15 residues. CDR3 sequence: CASSQVIAGVWEQYF. CDR3 sequence (DNA): TGTGCCAGCAGCCAAGTAATAGCGGGAGTGTGGGAGCAGTACTTC.

This clone was detected only a few times. The V call is TRBV19, the J call TRBJ1-1, with 7 bases identical to TRBD1. CDR1 is LNHDA and CDR2 is SQIVND in the germline V gene (reference sequence). This CDR3 has 15 amino acids. Germline trimming cut 6 bases from V and 5 bases from J; bases unmatched to any gene: 12. The CDR3 region has the DNA TGTGCCAGTAGCGGGACAGAAGGAGGAGGAACTGAAGCTTTCTTT. The encoded protein is CASSGTEGGGTEAFF.

The chain uses TRBV25-1 and TRBJ2-1, with D perhaps matching TRBD1 (5 bases). The ends were cut back, 11 bases at V and 0 bases at J, with 11 bases in the middle. Germline V gene lookup returns CDR1 MGHDK and CDR2 SYGVNS. The CDR3 spans 13 residues. The CDR3 DNA reads as TGTGCCGTGCAGGGTAGCTCCTACAATGAGCAGTTCTTC. This encodes CAVQGSSYNEQFF.

The rearrangement links TRBV5-8 to TRBJ2-7; the match to TRBD1 covers 7 bases. With 4 bases clipped from V and 0 bases from J, the junction kept 7 bases outside the gene matches. The CDR3 sequence is 15 residues long. The V gene's germline CDR1 is SGHTS and CDR2 YDEGEE. Here the CDR3 DNA reads TGTGCCAGCAGCCGGGACAGTGGAAGCTCCTACGAGCAGTACTTC. Protein product: CASSRDSGSSYEQYF.

The rearrangement links TRBV4-3 to TRBJ1-2, with D maybe TRBD1 (5 bases). Germline CDR1 and CDR2: LGHNA and YSLEER. There are 15 residues in the CDR3. V was clipped by 0 bases and J by 2 bases, with 10 bases between them. CDR3 nucleotide sequence: TGCGCCAGCAGCCAAGACTCAGGGCCGAACTATGGCTACACCTTC. It is translated as CASSQDSGPNYGYTF.

J is TRBJ1-2 and V is TRBV7-3; no clear D gene. Germline-derived CDR1 and CDR2 are SGHTA and FQGTGA. Trimming removed 1 base from V and 2 bases from J, with 5 bases in between. This CDR3 is built from 13 residues. CDR3: CASSLSPNYGYTF. In nucleotides, the CDR3 is TGTGCCAGCAGCTTAAGCCCAAACTATGGCTACACCTTC.

In its sample, this clone was seen a few times. The chain couples TRBV13 to TRBJ1-2; 8 bases map to TRBD1. This CDR3 contains 14 residues. From germline, CDR1 is PRHDT and CDR2 FYEKMQ (reference sequence). V gave up 5 bases and J gave up 2 bases; unmatched junction bases: 4. DNA of the CDR3: TGTGCCAGCAGCCTCGGACAGGGCAACTATGGCTACACCTTC. Protein: CASSLGQGNYGYTF.

The gene calls are TRBV23-1 and TRBJ2-1; 7 nucleotides align to TRBD2. TRBV23-1 is sorted into the ORF group, with uncertain function. The CDR3 extends over 17 amino acids. J lost 1 base, V lost 0 bases, and 6 bases had no gene match. The CDR3 loop reads CASSQSLRGESYNEQFF. CDR3 sequence (DNA): TGCGCCAGCAGTCAATCGTTACGGGGGGAATCCTACAATGAGCAGTTCTTC.

The chain links TRBV28 to TRBJ1-1; D not resolved. The length of the CDR3 is 17 residues. CDR1 MDHEN and CDR2 SYDVKM come from the germline V gene. Trimming took 3 bases from V and 0 from J, leaving 17 bases between them. The CDR3 loop reads CASSFRVGLGLNTEAFF. The CDR3 nucleotides read TGTGCCAGCAGTTTCCGGGTCGGGCTGGGGTTGAACACTGAAGCTTTCTTT. Full variable domain (remainder filled in from reference TRBV28 and TRBJ1-1): DVKVTQSSRYLVKRTGEKVFLECVQDMDHENMFWYRQDPGLGLRLIYFSYDVKMKEKGDIPEGYSVSREKKERFSLILESASTNQTSMYLCASSFRVGLGLNTEAFFGQGTRLTVV.